This T cell receptor beta chain was captured by sequencing in a study of vaccination and CD4 T cells after COVID-19. Whole-study context: Stimulation used overlapping spike peptides from SARS-CoV-2, HCoV-NL63, HCoV-OC43 and HCoV-229E. Study-level results: The median SARS-CoV-2-reactive clonotype number increased from approximately 21 to 40, without statistical significance. Early post-infection timepoints were missing, and relatively few convalescent patients were studied.

Cultured CD4+ T cells had their DNA profiled by the Oncomine TCR Beta short-read assay. TCRdb re-derived calls from the PCR reads in MiXCR, one entry per CDR3 protein. The sample lists 15,000 or so distinct CDR3 sequences, roughly 59% seen once, with about 9% in the top ten. Treatment reported: roughly 10-day PBMC culture with coronavirus spike peptide pools or control peptides (ViraFEST assay). At both days 3 and 7, half the medium was replaced with fresh IL-2 medium. Germline lookup yields CDR1 MNHEY and CDR2 SVGAGI. This CDR3 comprises 12 residues. V was clipped by 4 bases and J by 3 bases, with 6 bases between them. Only a few counts were recorded for this clonotype. Its antigen is not known.

The sequenced material came from CD4+ T cells from blood, cultured in vitro. The chain combines TRBV6-5 with TRBJ1-2; D is ambiguous. The receptor's source is a human donor who had recovered from COVID-19. CDR3 amino acids: CASSSWDYGYTF. The CDR3 bases are TGTGCCAGCAGTTCCTGGGACTATGGCTACACCTTC.